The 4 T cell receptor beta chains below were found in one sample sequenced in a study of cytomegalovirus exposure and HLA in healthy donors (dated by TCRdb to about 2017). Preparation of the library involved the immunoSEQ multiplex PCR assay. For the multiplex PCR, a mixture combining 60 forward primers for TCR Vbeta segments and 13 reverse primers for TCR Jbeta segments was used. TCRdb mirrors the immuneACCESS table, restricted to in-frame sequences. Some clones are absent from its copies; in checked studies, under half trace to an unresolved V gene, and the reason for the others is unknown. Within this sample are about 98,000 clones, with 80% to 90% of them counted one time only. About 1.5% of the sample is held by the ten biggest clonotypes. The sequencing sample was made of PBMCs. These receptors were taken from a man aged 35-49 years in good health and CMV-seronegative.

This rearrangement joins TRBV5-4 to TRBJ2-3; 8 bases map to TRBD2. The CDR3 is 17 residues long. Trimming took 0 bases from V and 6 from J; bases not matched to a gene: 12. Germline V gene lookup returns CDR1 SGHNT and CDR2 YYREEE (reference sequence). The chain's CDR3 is CASSLAHISGVGDTQYF. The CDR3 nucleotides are TGTGCCAGCAGCTTGGCCCATATTAGCGGGGTTGGGGATACGCAGTATTTT.

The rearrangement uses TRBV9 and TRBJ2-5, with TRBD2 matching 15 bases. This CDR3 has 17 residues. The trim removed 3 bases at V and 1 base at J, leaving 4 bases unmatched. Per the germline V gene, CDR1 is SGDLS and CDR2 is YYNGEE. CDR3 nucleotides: TGTGCCAGCAGCGCCGGGACTAGCGGGGGGATCCAAGAGACCCAGTACTTC. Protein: CASSAGTSGGIQETQYF.

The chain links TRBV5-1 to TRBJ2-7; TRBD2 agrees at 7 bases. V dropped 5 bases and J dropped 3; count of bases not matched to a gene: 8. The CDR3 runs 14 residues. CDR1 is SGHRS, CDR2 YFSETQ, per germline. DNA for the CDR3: TGCGCCAGCAGTTCCGGGACTAATGTCTACGAGCAGTACTTC. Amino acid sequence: CASSSGTNVYEQYF.

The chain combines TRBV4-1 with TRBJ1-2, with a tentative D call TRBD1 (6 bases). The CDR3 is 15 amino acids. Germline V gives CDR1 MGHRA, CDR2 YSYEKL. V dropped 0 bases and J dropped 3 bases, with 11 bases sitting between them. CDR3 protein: CASSQDSRGDYGYTF. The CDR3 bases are TGCGCCAGCAGCCAAGATAGCAGGGGAGACTATGGCTACACCTTC.